One sample yielded the 2 T cell receptor beta chains listed below, sequenced in a study of blood T cell repertoires in COVID-19. Libraries were prepared by immunoSEQ multiplex PCR; TCRdb keeps only in-frame clonotypes and omits some of them. The sample carries around 300,000 clones, about 89% recorded once. Material: peripheral blood. The origin of the receptors is a woman in her thirties or forties who had recovered from COVID-19.

The chain combines TRBV27 with TRBJ2-3, with D possibly being TRBD2 (5 bases). CDR1 is MNHEY and CDR2 is SMNVEV in the germline V gene (reference sequence). V lost 3 bases and J 3 bases, leaving 7 bases between the germline ends. This CDR3 region has 13 residues. CDR3 nucleotides: TGTGCCAGCAGTTTTCGGGGAACAGATACGCAGTATTTT. Residues: CASSFRGTDTQYF.

The rearrangement links TRBV18 to TRBJ1-4; 7 positions match TRBD1. Germline lookup yields CDR1 KGHSH and CDR2 LQKENI. Germline trimming cut 2 bases from V and 6 bases from J; bases unmatched to any gene: 12. The CDR3 covers 17 residues. Written as DNA, the CDR3 is TGTGCCAGCTCACCAGCGGCTCCGGGACAGTGGGATGAAAAACTGTTTTTT. It specifies CASSPAAPGQWDEKLFF.